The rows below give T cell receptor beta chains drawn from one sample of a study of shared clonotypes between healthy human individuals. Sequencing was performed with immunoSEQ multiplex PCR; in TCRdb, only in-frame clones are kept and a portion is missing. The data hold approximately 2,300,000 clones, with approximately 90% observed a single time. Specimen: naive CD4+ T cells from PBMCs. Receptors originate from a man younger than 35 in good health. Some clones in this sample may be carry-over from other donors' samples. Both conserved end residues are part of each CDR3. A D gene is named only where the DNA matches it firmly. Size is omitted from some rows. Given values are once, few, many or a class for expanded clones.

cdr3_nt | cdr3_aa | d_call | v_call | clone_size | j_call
TGTGCCAGCAGCGAACAGGGTAGTCTTGAAAAACTGTTTTTT | CASSEQGSLEKLFF | NA | TRBV2 | NA | TRBJ1-4
TGTGCCAGCCGCCTCGGTGTCGGGCAGAACACCGGGGAGCTGTTTTTT | CASRLGVGQNTGELFF | NA | TRBV14 | once | TRBJ2-2
TGTGCCAGCAGCCCCTCGAATAGGGGGGGCGAGCAGTACTTC | CASSPSNRGGEQYF | NA | TRBV28 | NA | TRBJ2-7
TGTGCCAGCATATACAGGGGTAATGAAAAACTGTTTTTT | CASIYRGNEKLFF | TRBD1 | TRBV2 | NA | TRBJ1-4
TGTGCCAGCAGCGTCGTTGCGGGAGGGACCTACAATGAGCAGTTCTTC | CASSVVAGGTYNEQFF | TRBD2 | TRBV7-2 | NA | TRBJ2-1
TGCGCCAGCAGCTTGGTCGGACTAGCGGTTAGTGAGCAGTTCTTC | CASSLVGLAVSEQFF | TRBD2 | TRBV5-1 | NA | TRBJ2-1
TGTGCCAGCAGCTACGGGCCTAGCGGGACCACCCAAGTCTACGAGCAGTACTTC | CASSYGPSGTTQVYEQYF | TRBD2 | TRBV28 | NA | TRBJ2-7
TGTGCCAGCAGAGAGACAGGGGTTGGAAACACCATATATTTT | CASRETGVGNTIYF | TRBD1 | TRBV6-6 | NA | TRBJ1-3
TGTGCCAGCAGTTTTGAAGTTAGGGCCAACGTCCTGACTTTC | CASSFEVRANVLTF | NA | TRBV7-9 | NA | TRBJ2-6
TGTGCCAGCTCACCCCCCAGCCGCCTAGCGGGAGGAGAGACCCAGTACTTC | CASSPPSRLAGGETQYF | TRBD2 | TRBV18 | NA | TRBJ2-5
TGTGCCAGCAGCTTCACAGGGGGCCTTGGAAACACCATATATTTT | CASSFTGGLGNTIYF | TRBD1 | TRBV7-2 | NA | TRBJ1-3
TGTGCCAGCAGTATGGGGACAGTGCGGAATCAGCCCCAGCATTTT | CASSMGTVRNQPQHF | TRBD1 | TRBV28 | NA | TRBJ1-5
TGTGCCAGCAGTGAAGTATTTGGCTACACCTTC | CASSEVFGYTF | NA | TRBV2 | NA | TRBJ1-2
TGTGCCAGCAGCACCAGTTCGACTATGAACACTGAAGCTTTCTTT | CASSTSSTMNTEAFF | NA | TRBV7-6 | NA | TRBJ1-1
TGTGCCAGTAGCCCCAATCTGGGACTAGCCTACAATGAGCAGTTCTTC | CASSPNLGLAYNEQFF | TRBD2 | TRBV19 | NA | TRBJ2-1
TGCGCCAGCAGCCTACTGCCCGGTCCAGTAGCGCGCTACACCTTC | CASSLLPGPVARYTF | NA | TRBV4-1 | NA | TRBJ1-2
TGTGCCAGCAGCCCCGGGAGAACTGAAGCTTTCTTT | CASSPGRTEAFF | NA | TRBV7-9 | few | TRBJ1-1
TGTGCCAGCAGCCCAGGCCAGTGGCATGAGCAGTTCTTC | CASSPGQWHEQFF | NA | TRBV6-5 | NA | TRBJ2-1
TGTGCCAGCAGCTCCTACAGGGGCACAGATACGCAGTATTTT | CASSSYRGTDTQYF | NA | TRBV7-2 | few | TRBJ2-3
TGTGCCAGCAGACGCCCGGGTCCTCCGCGGGACACTGAAGCTTTCTTT | CASRRPGPPRDTEAFF | NA | TRBV27 | few | TRBJ1-1
TGTGCCAGCAGGAACCTACAGGAACGCTATGGCTACACCTTC | CASRNLQERYGYTF | NA | TRBV28 | NA | TRBJ1-2
TGTGCCAGCACCCCCGGACGAGGGGCGGGGGAGCAGTACTTC | CASTPGRGAGEQYF | NA | TRBV6-6 | NA | TRBJ2-7
TGTGCCACCCCGGCGTCTAGCGGGAGAAGCACAGATACGCAGTATTTT | CATPASSGRSTDTQYF | TRBD2 | TRBV2 | NA | TRBJ2-3
TGTGCCAGCAGCTTAGCAGGAGGGGTTTGGCTGTTTTTT | CASSLAGGVWLFF | NA | TRBV11-2 | NA | TRBJ1-4
TGTGCCAGCAGCTTCAGACGAAGTTCCACCTACGAGCAGTACTTC | CASSFRRSSTYEQYF | NA | TRBV7-2 | NA | TRBJ2-7
TGCGCCAGCAGTGATCGGGGGAGAAGTACAGATACGCAGTATTTT | CASSDRGRSTDTQYF | NA | TRBV10-1 | NA | TRBJ2-3
TGTGCCAGCAGCGCCCTAGGGGGGAGGGCTGAAAAACTGTTTTTT | CASSALGGRAEKLFF | NA | TRBV7-8 | NA | TRBJ1-4
TGTGCCAGCAGGCTGGGGGGCTTATGGAAAAACATTCAGTACTTC | CASRLGGLWKNIQYF | NA | TRBV6-1 | NA | TRBJ2-4
TGCGCCAGCAGCTTGGCCCCCGGACTAGCGGGAAGGGGCAATGAGCAGTTCTTC | CASSLAPGLAGRGNEQFF | TRBD2 | TRBV5-1 | NA | TRBJ2-1
TGTGCCAGCAGCGGCGGGGGACTATACGATTACGAGCAGTACTTC | CASSGGGLYDYEQYF | TRBD2 | TRBV9 | once | TRBJ2-7
TGTGCCAGCTCACCCGGACTATTGTCGGCCCAGTACTTC | CASSPGLLSAQYF | NA | TRBV18 | NA | TRBJ2-5
TGTGCCAGCAGCTATGGGACAGGGACCTACAATGAGCAGTTCTTC | CASSYGTGTYNEQFF | TRBD1 | TRBV5-4 | NA | TRBJ2-1
TGTGCCAGCAGCCAAGATGTATTCGGCGGGCGGGGTGAGCAGTTCTTC | CASSQDVFGGRGEQFF | NA | TRBV4-2 | NA | TRBJ2-1
TGTGCCAGCAGTGGGGTCAGGGGGTCCAATCAGCCCCAGCATTTT | CASSGVRGSNQPQHF | TRBD1 | TRBV2 | once | TRBJ1-5
TGTGCCAGTACCCCTCGGTGGCTAGCGGGACCCTCTGTAACAGATACGCAGTATTTT | CASTPRWLAGPSVTDTQYF | TRBD2 | TRBV19 | NA | TRBJ2-3
TGTGCCAGCTCAAGCGGGACTAGCGGGAGGCGCGGCACCGGGGAGCTGTTTTTT | CASSSGTSGRRGTGELFF | TRBD2 | TRBV18 | NA | TRBJ2-2
TGTGCCAGCTCACCGGCAGCCGCATTCTCTGGAAACACCATATATTTT | CASSPAAAFSGNTIYF | NA | TRBV18 | NA | TRBJ1-3
TGTGCCAGCAGTGAACAGGGGGCAACATACGAGCAGTACTTC | CASSEQGATYEQYF | TRBD1 | TRBV2 | NA | TRBJ2-7
TGTGCCAGCAGAGAGGGCCTAGCGATAGATACGCAGTATTTT | CASREGLAIDTQYF | NA | TRBV6-1 | NA | TRBJ2-3
TGTGCCAGCAGCTTAGTTTCTGAGACCCAGTACTTC | CASSLVSETQYF | NA | TRBV7-2 | NA | TRBJ2-5
TGTGCCAGCAGTTTAGAGGGAGCCAACGTCCTGACTTTC | CASSLEGANVLTF | NA | TRBV27 | NA | TRBJ2-6
TGTGCCAGCAGCTTACGCGGGGTCGGCGAGCAGTACTTC | CASSLRGVGEQYF | NA | TRBV7-9 | NA | TRBJ2-7
TGTGCCAGCAGCCGCGGACTAGCGGGAGGCCCCGGGGAGCTGTTTTTT | CASSRGLAGGPGELFF | TRBD2 | TRBV7-6 | NA | TRBJ2-2
TGTGCCACCAGCAGGCGGATCGGCGATGAGCAGTTCTTC | CATSRRIGDEQFF | NA | TRBV15 | NA | TRBJ2-1
TGTGCCACCAGCAGACGACAGGTATATAGCAATCAGCCCCAGCATTTT | CATSRRQVYSNQPQHF | NA | TRBV15 | NA | TRBJ1-5
TGCGCCAGCAGCTTGAACAGGGGTAAGACCCAGTACTTC | CASSLNRGKTQYF | TRBD1 | TRBV5-1 | NA | TRBJ2-5
TGTGCTAGTGGTTTATCCGGGACAGGCACGCAGTATTTT | CASGLSGTGTQYF | TRBD1 | TRBV12-5 | NA | TRBJ2-3
TGTGCCAGCAGACGGACTGCCTCTGGGGCCAACGTCCTGACTTTC | CASRRTASGANVLTF | NA | TRBV6-5 | NA | TRBJ2-6
TGTGCCAGCAGCCGGGACAGGGGTTACGAGCAGTACTTC | CASSRDRGYEQYF | TRBD1 | TRBV6-6 | NA | TRBJ2-7
TGTGCCACCAGCAGACTGGGAGCGGGGGACAATGAGCAGTTCTTC | CATSRLGAGDNEQFF | TRBD2 | TRBV15 | NA | TRBJ2-1
TGTGCCAGCAGTTTCAGGGGGTTCGGGACAGGCCTGGCCCAGTACTTC | CASSFRGFGTGLAQYF | TRBD1 | TRBV28 | NA | TRBJ2-5
TGTGCCAGCACCCTAATGACAGGACACAATCAGCCCCAGCATTTT | CASTLMTGHNQPQHF | NA | TRBV28 | NA | TRBJ1-5
TGTGCCAGCAGCCAACTAGCGAGCTCCAATGAGCAGTTCTTC | CASSQLASSNEQFF | TRBD2 | TRBV9 | NA | TRBJ2-1
TGTGCCAGCAGTTTTCAGGGAGGGAGCACTGAAGCTTTCTTT | CASSFQGGSTEAFF | NA | TRBV7-9 | once | TRBJ1-1
TGTGCCAGTAATAGCGGGAGATACGAGCAGTACTTC | CASNSGRYEQYF | TRBD2 | TRBV19 | NA | TRBJ2-7